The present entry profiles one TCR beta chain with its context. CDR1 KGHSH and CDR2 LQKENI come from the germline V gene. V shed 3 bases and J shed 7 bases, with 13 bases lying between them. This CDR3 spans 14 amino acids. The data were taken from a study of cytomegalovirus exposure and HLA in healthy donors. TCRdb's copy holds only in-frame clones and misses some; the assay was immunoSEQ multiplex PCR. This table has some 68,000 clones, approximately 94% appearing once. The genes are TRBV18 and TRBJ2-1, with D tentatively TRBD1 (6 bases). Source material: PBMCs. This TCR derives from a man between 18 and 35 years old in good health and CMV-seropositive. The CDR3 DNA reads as TGTGCCAGCTCACCTTCCAGGGGTCGTAATGAGCAGTTCTTC. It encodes CASSPSRGRNEQFF. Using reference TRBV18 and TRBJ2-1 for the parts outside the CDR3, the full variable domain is NAGVMQNPRHLVRRRGQEARLRCSPMKGHSHVYWYRQLPEEGLKFMVYLQKENIIDESGMPKERFSAEFPKEGPSILRIQQVVRGDSAAYFCASSPSRGRNEQFFGPGTRLTVL.